The rows below give T cell receptor beta chains drawn from one sample of a study of blood T cell repertoires in COVID-19. The method was immunoSEQ multiplex PCR; TCRdb's version includes in-frame clones alone and lacks a portion of them. The profile covers about 170,000 clones, with around four fifths appearing a single time and around 8.4% taken by the ten largest. The specimen was peripheral blood. These receptors originate from a woman of 80 years or more with COVID-19, enrolled during active disease. Both conserved end residues are part of each CDR3. The D gene is left open where the match is weak. Clone size appears in some rows only: once, few, many, or a class for an expanded clone.

D: .
V: TRBV10-3
size: .
J: TRBJ2-5
CDR3: CAIRTVQETQYF
DNA: TGTGCCATCCGCACAGTCCAAGAGACCCAGTACTTC

D: TRBD2
V: TRBV19
size: .
J: TRBJ2-1
CDR3: CASSLQSPGLAYNEQFF
DNA: TGTGCCAGTAGTCTCCAGTCCCCGGGACTAGCCTACAATGAGCAGTTCTTC

D: .
V: TRBV6-2/TRBV6-3
size: once
J: TRBJ1-5
CDR3: CASSLDRLYSNQPQHF
DNA: TGTGCCAGCAGCCTCGACAGGCTTTATAGCAATCAGCCCCAGCATTTT

D: TRBD1
V: TRBV7-7
size: .
J: TRBJ1-2
CDR3: CASSLVVGGTGQGPPSNYGYTF
DNA: TGTGCTAGCAGCTTAGTCGTAGGGGGGACGGGACAGGGTCCACCTTCAAACTATGGCTACACCTTC

D: .
V: TRBV3-1/TRBV3-2
size: .
J: TRBJ2-5
CDR3: CASSQGGTRGETQYF
DNA: TGTGCCAGCAGCCAAGGGGGCACGAGAGGAGAGACCCAGTACTTC

D: TRBD1
V: TRBV19
size: .
J: TRBJ2-2
CDR3: CASSTSDRGRAGELFF
DNA: TGTGCCAGTAGTACTTCAGACAGGGGCCGAGCCGGGGAGCTGTTTTTT

D: .
V: TRBV2
size: once
J: TRBJ2-1
CDR3: CASSKLNEQFF
DNA: TGTGCCAGCAGCAAGCTCAATGAGCAGTTCTTC

D: .
V: TRBV15
size: .
J: TRBJ2-2
CDR3: CATSSSPAAGELFF
DNA: TGTGCCACCAGCAGCAGTCCGGCGGCCGGGGAGCTGTTTTTT

D: .
V: TRBV28
size: many
J: TRBJ2-7
CDR3: CASSRRGAYEQYF
DNA: TGTGCCAGCAGCCGAAGGGGCGCCTACGAGCAGTACTTC

D: .
V: TRBV19
size: .
J: TRBJ2-2
CDR3: CASSPRRAPGELFF
DNA: TGTGCCAGTAGTCCCCGGCGGGCCCCCGGGGAGCTGTTTTTT

D: .
V: TRBV18
size: .
J: TRBJ2-2
CDR3: CASSPREHLASGELFF
DNA: TGTGCCAGCTCACCACGGGAGCACCTAGCCTCCGGGGAGCTGTTTTTT

D: .
V: TRBV7-9
size: .
J: TRBJ2-6
CDR3: CASSQSGANVLTF
DNA: TGTGCCAGCAGTCAGTCTGGGGCCAACGTCCTGACTTTC

D: .
V: TRBV3-1/TRBV3-2
size: .
J: TRBJ2-1
CDR3: CASSQEGRGGEQFF
DNA: TGTGCCAGCAGCCAAGAGGGGCGGGGTGGTGAGCAGTTCTTC

D: .
V: TRBV19
size: .
J: TRBJ2-3
CDR3: CASSMTRYPTDTQYF
DNA: TGTGCCAGTAGTATGACCAGGTACCCCACAGATACGCAGTATTTT

D: .
V: TRBV7-2
size: .
J: TRBJ1-4
CDR3: CASSFPQGEKLFF
DNA: TGTGCCAGCAGCTTTCCCCAGGGAGAAAAACTGTTTTTT

D: TRBD1
V: TRBV2
size: .
J: TRBJ1-1
CDR3: CATHRDRGYDEAFF
DNA: TGTGCCACTCACCGGGACAGGGGGTATGATGAAGCTTTCTTT

D: .
V: TRBV29-1
size: .
J: TRBJ2-5
CDR3: CSVDALGGVETQYF
DNA: TGCAGCGTTGATGCACTCGGGGGTGTGGAGACCCAGTACTTC

D: .
V: TRBV5-1
size: .
J: TRBJ1-3
CDR3: CASSDGSSGNTIYF
DNA: TGCGCCAGCAGCGACGGGAGCTCTGGAAACACCATATATTTT

D: .
V: TRBV3-1/TRBV3-2
size: .
J: TRBJ1-1
CDR3: CASSRSGGEAFF
DNA: TGTGCCAGCAGCCGTAGCGGCGGTGAAGCTTTCTTT

D: .
V: TRBV2
size: .
J: TRBJ2-5
CDR3: CASSLAQETQYF
DNA: TGTGCCAGTTCCCTGGCCCAAGAGACCCAGTACTTC

D: TRBD2
V: TRBV9
size: .
J: TRBJ2-7
CDR3: CASSVKAGEEQYF
DNA: TGTGCCAGCAGCGTTAAAGCGGGGGAAGAGCAGTACTTC

D: .
V: TRBV12-5
size: .
J: TRBJ2-1
CDR3: CASGLVSEQFF
DNA: TGTGCTAGTGGTTTGGTCAGTGAGCAGTTCTTC

D: .
V: TRBV25-1
size: few
J: TRBJ2-7
CDR3: CASSGQGSYEQYF
DNA: TGTGCCAGCAGCGGCCAGGGTTCCTACGAGCAGTACTTC

D: .
V: TRBV5-1
size: .
J: TRBJ1-5
CDR3: CASSLDRDNQPQHF
DNA: TGCGCCAGCAGCTTGGACAGGGACAATCAGCCCCAGCATTTT

D: TRBD1
V: TRBV6-5
size: .
J: TRBJ1-4
CDR3: CASRTGTGEKLFF
DNA: TGTGCCAGCAGAACCGGGACAGGGGAAAAACTGTTTTTT

D: .
V: TRBV12-3/TRBV12-4
size: .
J: TRBJ1-1
CDR3: CASNSIREGEAFF
DNA: TGTGCCAGCAACTCCATCCGGGAGGGTGAAGCTTTCTTT

D: TRBD1
V: TRBV27
size: .
J: TRBJ2-7
CDR3: CASSLRPGGRSSYEQYF
DNA: TGTGCCAGCAGTTTACGTCCAGGGGGCCGTAGCTCCTACGAGCAGTACTTC

D: TRBD1
V: TRBV3-1/TRBV3-2
size: .
J: TRBJ2-5
CDR3: CASSPRDRVAGETQYF
DNA: TGTGCCAGCAGCCCCCGGGACAGGGTGGCGGGGGAGACCCAGTACTTC

D: .
V: TRBV6-4
size: few
J: TRBJ1-5
CDR3: CASSETADQPQHF
DNA: TGTGCCAGCAGTGAAACAGCAGATCAGCCCCAGCATTTT

D: .
V: TRBV15
size: few
J: TRBJ1-6
CDR3: CATSRDSGRPQSPLHF
DNA: TGTGCCACCAGCAGAGATTCTGGCCGCCCCCAGTCACCCCTCCACTTT

D: TRBD1
V: TRBV6-5
size: .
J: TRBJ1-1
CDR3: CASSYPGTGRTEAFF
DNA: TGTGCCAGCAGTTACCCCGGGACAGGGAGAACTGAAGCTTTCTTT

D: .
V: TRBV2
size: .
J: TRBJ1-6
CDR3: CASSPTLNNSPLHF
DNA: TGTGCCAGCAGTCCAACACTAAATAATTCACCCCTCCACTTT

D: .
V: TRBV4-1
size: once
J: TRBJ1-2
CDR3: CASSQDAGRDGGYTF
DNA: TGCGCCAGCAGCCAAGATGCGGGGCGCGACGGTGGCTACACCTTC

D: .
V: TRBV28
size: once
J: TRBJ2-5
CDR3: CASSPAGTQYF
DNA: TGTGCCAGCAGCCCCGCAGGGACCCAGTACTTC

D: TRBD2
V: TRBV6-5
size: .
J: TRBJ2-1
CDR3: CASSYGLAEGNEQFF
DNA: TGTGCCAGCAGTTATGGGCTAGCGGAAGGCAATGAGCAGTTCTTC

D: TRBD1
V: TRBV18
size: .
J: TRBJ1-2
CDR3: CASSPTSDRDSYGYTF
DNA: TGTGCCAGCTCACCGACCTCCGACAGGGATTCCTATGGCTACACCTTC

D: .
V: TRBV11-2
size: .
J: TRBJ2-7
CDR3: CASSGRREAYEQYF
DNA: TGTGCCAGCAGCGGGCGGCGGGAAGCCTACGAGCAGTACTTC

D: TRBD1
V: TRBV6-5
size: .
J: TRBJ2-7
CDR3: CASGTGLYEQYF
DNA: TGTGCCAGCGGGACAGGGCTCTACGAGCAGTACTTC

D: .
V: TRBV3-1/TRBV3-2
size: few
J: TRBJ1-1
CDR3: CASSQGPRVTEAFF
DNA: TGTGCCAGCAGCCAAGGCCCGCGGGTTACTGAAGCTTTCTTT

D: .
V: TRBV2
size: .
J: TRBJ2-1
CDR3: CASSELGGSYNEQFF
DNA: TGTGCCAGCAGTGAATTGGGGGGCTCCTACAATGAGCAGTTCTTC

D: .
V: TRBV28
size: few
J: TRBJ1-2
CDR3: CASSFSGGSYGYTF
DNA: TGTGCCAGCAGTTTTTCGGGGGGCTCCTATGGCTACACCTTC

D: .
V: TRBV5-5
size: .
J: TRBJ2-1
CDR3: CASSPGGRGRYNEQFF
DNA: TGTGCCAGCAGCCCCGGGGGGCGGGGGCGCTACAATGAGCAGTTCTTC

D: .
V: TRBV3-1/TRBV3-2
size: .
J: TRBJ2-7
CDR3: CASSPGASYEQYF
DNA: TGTGCCAGCAGCCCTGGAGCCTCCTACGAGCAGTACTTC

D: TRBD1
V: TRBV5-1
size: .
J: TRBJ2-7
CDR3: CASSLRTGEGEQYF
DNA: TGCGCCAGCAGCCTGAGGACAGGTGAAGGGGAGCAGTACTTC

D: .
V: TRBV11-2
size: .
J: TRBJ1-4
CDR3: CASSLGEREKLFF
DNA: TGTGCCAGCAGCTTAGGGGAGCGGGAAAAACTGTTTTTT

D: TRBD1
V: TRBV7-8
size: .
J: TRBJ1-2
CDR3: CASSLGAQGDGYTF
DNA: TGTGCCAGCAGCTTAGGGGCTCAGGGGGATGGCTACACCTTC

D: .
V: TRBV5-1
size: .
J: TRBJ1-1
CDR3: CASSPIQAVNTEAFF
DNA: TGCGCCAGCAGCCCAATACAGGCGGTGAACACTGAAGCTTTCTTT

D: .
V: TRBV3-1/TRBV3-2
size: .
J: TRBJ2-2
CDR3: CASSQLATGELFF
DNA: TGTGCCAGCAGCCAACTAGCCACCGGGGAGCTGTTTTTT

D: TRBD1
V: TRBV5-1
size: .
J: TRBJ2-7
CDR3: CASSSGQAYYEQYF
DNA: TGCGCCAGCAGTTCGGGACAGGCCTACTACGAGCAGTACTTC

D: TRBD2
V: TRBV5-1
size: .
J: TRBJ2-2
CDR3: CASSWGLAGDYTGELFF
DNA: TGCGCCAGCAGCTGGGGACTAGCGGGGGATTACACCGGGGAGCTGTTTTTT

D: TRBD1
V: TRBV29-1
size: once
J: TRBJ1-1
CDR3: CSVVRDRDWRTEAFF
DNA: TGCAGCGTTGTCCGGGACAGGGACTGGAGAACTGAAGCTTTCTTT

D: .
V: TRBV19
size: .
J: TRBJ1-1
CDR3: CASSMSRNTEAFF
DNA: TGTGCCAGTAGTATGTCTAGGAACACTGAAGCTTTCTTT

D: .
V: TRBV15
size: .
J: TRBJ2-3
CDR3: CATSSTMDTQYF
DNA: TGTGCCACCAGCAGCACAATGGATACGCAGTATTTT